These 18 T cell receptor beta chains originate from one sample sequenced in a study of blood T cell repertoires in COVID-19. The method was immunoSEQ multiplex PCR; TCRdb's version includes in-frame clones alone and lacks a portion of them. The table records 90,000 to 110,000 clones, approximately 81% of them present only once. Sequenced material: peripheral blood. The receptors here all came from an elderly man with acute or convalescent COVID-19.

This clone was counted a few times. In DNA, the CDR3 is TGTGCCAGCAGTTTAGGGACCCCAGGGGGAGTGTATGGCTACACCTTC. Translated, it gives CASSLGTPGGVYGYTF. The chain couples TRBV28 to TRBJ1-2, with TRBD1 identical over 7 bases. V was clipped by 2 bases and J by 5 bases; unmatched bases: 11. This CDR3 is 16 amino acids long. CDR1 and CDR2 from the germline V gene are MDHEN and SYDVKM.

For this clone: A junction end diverges from the germline sequence, so it may reflect a read error. The chain combines TRBV7-7 with TRBJ2-2, with 14 bases fitting TRBD2. The germline V gene has CDR1 SSHAT and CDR2 FNYEAQ (reference sequence). The CDR3 sequence is 17 residues long. The DNA for the CDR3 is TGTGCTAGCAGCCCGGGACTAGCGGGAGCGAACACCGGGGAGCTGTTTTTT. It translates to CASSPGLAGANTGELFF.

This clone was seen a handful of times. The chain joins TRBV6-5 to TRBJ1-5, with unresolved D. Looked up from germline, CDR1 is MNHEY and CDR2 is SVGAGI. This CDR3 has 14 residues. Trimming pared 0 bases from V and 3 bases from J, leaving 6 bases between. The CDR3, as DNA: TGTGCCAGCAGTTACTCGAGGCTCAATCAGCCCCAGCATTTT. This sequence encodes CASSYSRLNQPQHF.

V is TRBV24-1 and J is TRBJ2-1; possible D gene TRBD1, 5 bases. V was clipped by 7 bases and J by 9 bases, with 12 bases between them. The CDR3 length is 12 residues. From germline, CDR1 is KGHDR and CDR2 SFDVKD. CDR3 region: CATSREVGEQFF. The DNA of the CDR3 is TGTGCCACCAGCAGGGAAGTTGGTGAGCAGTTCTTC.

The chain joins TRBV3-1 (or the pseudogene TRBV3-2) to TRBJ2-6; TRBD2 might be the D (6 bases). CDR1 and CDR2 from the germline V gene are LGHDT and YNNKEL (reference sequence). The CDR3 extends over 16 amino acids. Trimming pared 1 base from V and 4 bases from J, leaving 11 bases between. The CDR3 protein is CASSQGWEAGANVLTF. In DNA, the CDR3 is TGTGCCAGCAGCCAAGGGTGGGAGGCGGGGGCCAACGTCCTGACTTTC.

This clone has just a few counts. The chain has TRBV11-2 and TRBJ2-2, with D perhaps TRBD1 (5 bases). Trimming cost V 5 bases and J 0 bases, with 10 bases left between them. This CDR3 has 15 residues. Germline loops: CDR1 SGHAT, CDR2 FQNNGV. CDR3 in amino acids: CASSRQGPNTGELFF. The CDR3 bases are TGTGCCAGCAGCCGGCAGGGCCCGAACACCGGGGAGCTGTTTTTT.

The chain carries TRBV5-6 and TRBJ2-7; TRBD1 is a possible D gene (6 bases). The CDR3 has 14 residues. Between the trimmed V and J ends, which lost 4 bases and 2 bases, there was a span of 13 bases. Germline CDR1 and CDR2: SGHDT and YYEEEE. CDR3 region: CASSQPGQPYEQYF. The DNA of the CDR3 is TGTGCCAGCAGCCAACCTGGACAGCCCTACGAGCAGTACTTC.

This clone has only one observation. The V call is TRBV6-4, the J call TRBJ1-1, with TRBD1 identical over 8 bases. The CDR3 runs 14 residues. Looked up from germline, CDR1 is MRHNA and CDR2 is SNTAGT. The J segment lost 0 bases and the V segment lost 6 bases, leaving 3 bases of the junction unmatched. Here the CDR3 DNA reads TGTGCCAGCAGGGAGACAGGGGTGAACACTGAAGCTTTCTTT. This gives the protein CASRETGVNTEAFF.

The genes are TRBV5-8 and TRBJ2-1; TRBD2 might be the D (5 bases). Trimming removed 2 bases at V and 0 bases at J, with 15 bases between. The germline CDR1 and CDR2 sequences are SGHTS and YDEGEE. CDR3 size: 17 residues. CDR3 region: CASSFIAGRSSYNEQFF. CDR3 coding DNA: TGTGCCAGCAGCTTTATCGCGGGCAGAAGCTCCTACAATGAGCAGTTCTTC.

The rearrangement joins TRBV14 to TRBJ2-1; D not resolved. Germline V CDR1 and CDR2: SGHDN, FVKESK. There are 14 residues in the CDR3. V was pared by 2 bases and J by 8 bases, with 13 bases between. CDR3 nucleotide sequence: TGTGCCAGCAGCCAACTAGTAGGCATCGATGAGCAGTTCTTC. It is translated as CASSQLVGIDEQFF.

The chain employs TRBV9 and TRBJ1-3; 8 nucleotides line up with TRBD1. V was clipped by 0 bases and J by 7 bases; unmatched bases: 6. CDR3 length equals 15 residues. Germline-derived CDR1 and CDR2 are SGDLS and YYNGEE. CDR3 region: CASSVGGRDRNTIYF. The CDR3 coding sequence is TGTGCCAGCAGCGTAGGTGGCAGGGACAGGAACACCATATATTTT.

The chain has TRBV28 and TRBJ1-2, with TRBD1 matching 8 bases. J gave up 8 bases and V 3 bases, and 5 bases lay outside the gene matches. The CDR3 is 13 amino acids. In germline, CDR1 is MDHEN, CDR2 SYDVKM. The chain's CDR3 is CASSFTDRGGYTF. In DNA form, the CDR3 reads TGTGCCAGCAGTTTTACTGACAGGGGAGGCTACACCTTC.

This clone was counted a few times. The V gene is TRBV28, the J gene TRBJ1-4, with 7 bases aligning to TRBD1. The CDR3 is made up of 15 amino acids. The trim removed 5 bases at V and 8 bases at J, leaving 11 bases unmatched. In germline, CDR1 is MDHEN, CDR2 SYDVKM. This chain's CDR3 is CASSPRQGGGEKLFF. The CDR3 DNA sequence: TGTGCCAGCAGTCCCCGACAGGGAGGAGGGGAAAAACTGTTTTTT.

The CDR3 DNA sequence: TGCGCCAGCAGCCAAGAAGCGGCAAGTTATCGCAATCAGCCCCAGCATTTT. Encoded protein: CASSQEAASYRNQPQHF. The chain couples TRBV4-1 to TRBJ1-5; unclear D gene. V was clipped by 0 bases and J by 2 bases, with 14 bases between them. Germline CDR1 and CDR2: MGHRA and YSYEKL. The CDR3 is 17 residues long.

The chain joins TRBV19 to TRBJ2-3, with D perhaps matching TRBD1 (6 bases). The V end lost 7 bases, the J end lost 6 bases, and 17 bases lay between the germline ends. Germline V gene lookup returns CDR1 LNHDA and CDR2 SQIVND (reference sequence). The CDR3 spans 14 residues. The CDR3 protein is CASTLGGARDTQYF. The DNA of the CDR3 is TGTGCCAGTACCCTAGGGGGTGCTCGGGATACGCAGTATTTT.

The rearrangement joins TRBV28 to TRBJ2-7, with 10 bases that match TRBD2. This CDR3 contains 15 residues. V dropped 5 bases and J dropped 6; count of bases not matched to a gene: 10. Looked up from germline, CDR1 is MDHEN and CDR2 is SYDVKM. The CDR3 reads CASSNRLAGAAEQYF. CDR3 coding DNA: TGTGCCAGCAGTAATAGGCTAGCGGGAGCGGCCGAGCAGTACTTC.

This clone has more than one count but fewer than ten. The chain carries TRBV7-9 and TRBJ1-5; no clear D gene. Per the germline V gene, CDR1 is SEHNR and CDR2 is FQNEAQ (reference sequence). V was shortened by 5 bases and J by 2 bases, with 7 bases between the two germline ends. This CDR3 is built from 13 residues. CDR3: CASSQVGNQPQHF. DNA for the CDR3: TGTGCCAGCAGCCAGGTCGGCAATCAGCCCCAGCATTTT.

The chain uses TRBV27 and TRBJ2-5, with D perhaps matching TRBD1 (5 bases). The CDR3 loop spans 15 amino acids. The V and J ends lost 5 bases and 1 base respectively, with 14 bases between them. Germline V gene data show CDR1 as MNHEY and CDR2 as SMNVEV (reference sequence). For the CDR3, the DNA is TGTGCCAGCAGTCCCTCGAGAAGGGGCCAAGAGACCCAGTACTTC. This codes for CASSPSRRGQETQYF.